Shown below are 26 T cell receptor beta chains from a single sample sequenced in a study of technical replicates of blood from several donors. TCRdb's table, derived via immunoSEQ multiplex PCR, lists solely in-frame clones and lacks some. Of roughly 50,000 clones in the sample, about 96% were seen once. The source material was PBMCs. These receptors were collected from a human donor in good health. Some clones in this sample may be carry-over from other donors' samples.

The chain combines TRBV6-6 with TRBJ2-2; D is undetermined. The CDR3 has 13 amino acids. CDR1 MNHNY and CDR2 SVGAGI come from the germline V gene (reference sequence). The V gene lost 10 bases and the J gene lost 5 bases, with 14 bases spanning the gap. CDR3 amino acids: CATSLPGTGELFF. The CDR3 nucleotides are TGTGCCACCTCCCTCCCAGGAACCGGGGAGCTGTTTTTT.

The chain employs TRBV19 and TRBJ2-2; possible D gene TRBD1, 5 bases. Per germline, CDR1 LNHDA and CDR2 SQIVND (reference sequence). CDR3 length: 16 residues. Trimming cost V 6 bases and J 2 bases, with 16 bases left between them. CDR3 DNA: TGTGCCAGTAGGCCTCGGCAGGGATTTAACACCGGGGAGCTGTTTTTT. Translation: CASRPRQGFNTGELFF.

This CDR3 reads CASSLRKTSGGYNEQFF. The CDR3 DNA reads TGTGCCAGCAGCTTACGCAAGACTAGCGGGGGATACAATGAGCAGTTCTTC. This sequence joins TRBV5-6 and TRBJ2-1; 12 bases are a match to TRBD2. The germline CDR1 and CDR2 sequences are SGHDT and YYEEEE. The junction had 7 bases not matched to a gene; V was cut back by 2 bases and J by 4 bases. This CDR3 is built from 17 residues.

This chain links TRBV20-1 with TRBJ2-7; tentative D call: TRBD2 (6 bases). V was trimmed by 6 bases and J by 10 bases, leaving 16 bases between them. CDR3 size: 11 residues. CDR1 and CDR2 from the germline V gene are DFQATT and SNEGSKA (reference sequence). CDR3 nucleotides: TGCAGTGCGCCGCGGGGTCAGTATCAGTACTTC. This codes for CSAPRGQYQYF.

This clone was picked up a small number of times. The chain carries TRBV6-4 and TRBJ2-3; TRBD2 is a possible D gene (5 bases). Trimming took off 6 bases at V and 4 bases at J, with 17 bases between the two ends. The CDR3 loop spans 15 amino acids. Germline loops: CDR1 MRHNA, CDR2 SNTAGT. CDR3 in amino acids: CASSREGEGPDTQYF. The CDR3, as DNA: TGTGCCAGCAGCCGAGAGGGAGAGGGTCCAGATACGCAGTATTTT.

The chain's CDR3 is CASSLVAGNTIYF. As DNA, the CDR3 is TGTGCCAGCAGCTTAGTCGCTGGAAACACCATATATTTT. The chain combines TRBV7-9 with TRBJ1-3; D call uncertain. Germline V gives CDR1 SEHNR, CDR2 FQNEAQ (reference sequence). The V gene lost 1 base and the J gene lost 2 bases, with 3 bases spanning the gap. The CDR3 is 13 amino acids.

The chain combines TRBV7-9 with TRBJ1-4, with 9 bases that match TRBD1. This CDR3 is built from 17 residues. J gave up 8 bases and V 2 bases, and 12 bases lay outside the gene matches. Germline CDR1 reads SEHNR; CDR2 reads FQNEAQ (reference sequence). As DNA, the CDR3 is TGTGCCAGCAGCTTAAGGGAAACACAGGGGGCGCGGGAAAAACTGTTTTTT. Translation: CASSLRETQGAREKLFF.

This clone came up once. The chain recombines TRBV9 with TRBJ2-3; no definite D call. The CDR3 totals 14 residues. In germline, CDR1 is SGDLS, CDR2 YYNGEE. Trimming removed 0 bases at V and 3 bases at J, with 8 bases between. CDR3 DNA: TGTGCCAGCAGCGTAGGAGCCGCGACAGATACGCAGTATTTT. It specifies CASSVGAATDTQYF.

J is TRBJ2-3 and V is TRBV7-9, with 10 bases fitting TRBD2. The ends lost 1 base at V and 0 bases at J; junction bases unmatched: 10. The CDR3 sequence is 19 residues long. The germline V gene encodes CDR1 SEHNR and CDR2 FQNEAQ (reference sequence). This chain's CDR3 is CASSLVGPSGGPSTDTQYF. CDR3 bases: TGTGCCAGCAGCTTAGTAGGTCCTAGCGGGGGCCCTAGCACAGATACGCAGTATTTT.

The V and J genes are TRBV19 and TRBJ2-1; D remains unclear. Trimming removed 3 bases from V and 6 bases from J, with 9 bases in between. CDR1 is LNHDA, CDR2 SQIVND, per germline (reference sequence). This CDR3 contains 13 residues. The CDR3 sequence: CASSIGRLNEQFF. In nucleotides, the CDR3 is TGTGCCAGTAGTATTGGCAGGCTCAATGAGCAGTTCTTC.

The chain uses TRBV7-9 and TRBJ1-2; TRBD1 matches 10 bases. CDR3 length equals 16 residues. Unmatched junction bases numbered 14, after V lost 10 bases and J lost 3 bases. The germline V gene encodes CDR1 SEHNR and CDR2 FQNEAQ (reference sequence). In DNA, the CDR3 is TGTGCCATCCGGCCGGACAGGGGGTTATGGCACTATGGCTACACCTTC. Translated, it gives CAIRPDRGLWHYGYTF.

The rearrangement uses TRBV2 and TRBJ2-7; 8 bases fit TRBD2. CDR1 and CDR2 from the germline V gene are SNHLY and FYNNEI. The CDR3 is 16 amino acids. Germline trimming cut 6 bases from V and 3 bases from J; bases unmatched to any gene: 13. CDR3 amino acids: CASRPPWREEDYEQYF. The CDR3 nucleotides read TGTGCCAGCAGACCACCCTGGCGGGAGGAGGACTACGAGCAGTACTTC.

The table lists this clone with a count of one. The chain couples TRBV7-7 to TRBJ2-7, with D hard to call. With 1 base removed from V and 0 bases from J, the gap between germline ends came to 10 bases. The CDR3 is 15 residues long. Per the germline V gene, CDR1 is SSHAT and CDR2 is FNYEAQ (reference sequence). The CDR3 DNA follows: TGTGCCAGCAGCTTAGGTCCTGACAACTCCTACGAGCAGTACTTC. Protein sequence: CASSLGPDNSYEQYF.

This clone came up once. V usage is TRBV12-2 and J usage is TRBJ2-2; TRBD2, as called in the table, went unchecked against the DNA. TRBV12-2 constitutes a pseudogene. The CDR3 extends over 17 amino acids. CDR3 in DNA: TGTGCAAGTCGCTTACCCCGTGGGGGGTCGGGCACCGGGGAGCTGTTTTTT. It yields the protein CASRLPRGGSGTGELFF.

The chain joins TRBV9 to TRBJ2-7, with TRBD1 matching 9 bases. Trimming at V came to 0 bases and at J to 3 bases, leaving 1 base not matched to a gene. This CDR3 comprises 14 residues. Germline-derived CDR1 and CDR2 are SGDLS and YYNGEE. The CDR3 bases are TGTGCCAGCAGCGTAGCGGACAGGGGCTACGAGCAGTACTTC. This codes for CASSVADRGYEQYF.

This clone was counted a single time. V usage is TRBV5-1 and J usage is TRBJ1-1; the D is unclear. This CDR3 is built from 18 residues. Looked up from germline, CDR1 is SGHRS and CDR2 is YFSETQ. Trimming shortened V by 0 bases and J by 2 bases, and 20 bases separated the two germline ends. CDR3 in DNA: TGCGCCAGCAGCTTGGGTCCGGGGTCAGCGGGCAGCAACACTGAAGCTTTCTTT. Translation: CASSLGPGSAGSNTEAFF.

The chain has TRBV28 and TRBJ1-5; TRBD1 matches 7 bases. CDR3 length equals 17 residues. V gave up 4 bases and J gave up 3 bases; unmatched junction bases: 12. Looked up from germline, CDR1 is MDHEN and CDR2 is SYDVKM. CDR3 nucleotides: TGTGCCAGCAGTTCAGGGGGATTCGACGGATACAATCAGCCCCAGCATTTT. Translated, it gives CASSSGGFDGYNQPQHF.

The chain couples TRBV7-2 to TRBJ1-3; D not resolved. V was cut by 3 bases and J by 4 bases, with 10 bases left in between. This CDR3 contains 14 residues. Germline CDR1 reads SGHTA; CDR2 reads FQGNSA. The CDR3 bases are TGTGCCAGCAGCTTCGGAGGGTCCGGAAACACCATATATTTT. Translation gives CASSFGGSGNTIYF.

The rearrangement uses TRBV2 and TRBJ2-1; 9 bases match TRBD1. The CDR3 sequence is 14 residues long. J gave up 5 bases and V 6 bases, and 5 bases lay outside the gene matches. Germline CDR1 is SNHLY and CDR2 is FYNNEI. For the CDR3, the DNA is TGTGCCAGCAGGGGACAGGGTTTGGACAATGAGCAGTTCTTC. It yields the protein CASRGQGLDNEQFF.

This rearrangement joins TRBV21-1 to TRBJ1-5. TRBV21-1 is a pseudogene segment. The CDR3 spans 15 residues. The CDR3 sequence is CASRQEDLPYQPQHF. The CDR3, as DNA: TGTGCCAGCCGTCAGGAGGACTTACCCTATCAGCCCCAGCATTTT.

V usage is TRBV4-2 and J usage is TRBJ2-7, with 14 bases that match TRBD2. CDR3 length: 17 amino acids. V trimming: 0 bases; J trimming: 2 bases; junction bases outside the gene matches: 3. Germline V lookup: CDR1 LGHNA, CDR2 YNFKEQ. In nucleotides, the CDR3 is TGTGCCAGCAGCCAAGAAGGGACTAGCGGGGGAACCTACGAGCAGTACTTC. Protein: CASSQEGTSGGTYEQYF.

The V and J genes are TRBV11-1 and TRBJ2-7; TRBD2 might be the D (5 bases). This CDR3 region has 15 residues. The germline V gene has CDR1 SGHAT and CDR2 FQDESV (reference sequence). The germline V and J ends were trimmed by 6 bases and 2 bases, with 17 bases remaining between them. CDR3: CASSTASLAAYEQYF. The CDR3 DNA reads as TGTGCCAGCAGTACCGCCTCCCTAGCCGCCTACGAGCAGTACTTC. The full variable domain, in which reference TRBV11-1 and TRBJ2-7 provide the parts outside the CDR3, is EAEVAQSPRYKITEKSQAVAFWCDPISGHATLYWYRQILGQGPELLVQFQDESVVDDSQLPKDRFSAERLKGVDSTLKIQPAELGDSAMYLCASSTASLAAYEQYFGPGTRLTVT.

The chain combines TRBV23-1 with TRBJ1-5; the D is unclear. TRBV23-1 is annotated as an ORF whose role is uncertain. The CDR3 totals 17 residues. V lost 0 bases, J lost 3 bases, and 15 bases lay in between. The CDR3 DNA is TGCGCCAGCAGTCAATCGATCTCCGGGGTCAACAATCAGCCCCAGCATTTT. Encoded protein: CASSQSISGVNNQPQHF.

This clone has a single count. The chain links TRBV4-2 to TRBJ2-1; a possible D gene is TRBD2 (5 bases). Germline CDR1 LGHNA, CDR2 YNFKEQ. V lost 0 bases and J lost 8, with 17 bases in between. This CDR3 has 16 amino acids. The CDR3 here is CASSQDFGVLAHEQFF. CDR3 DNA: TGTGCCAGCAGCCAAGATTTCGGGGTGCTAGCCCATGAGCAGTTCTTC.

V usage is TRBV4-1 and J usage is TRBJ2-1; TRBD2 agrees at 14 bases. J lost 10 bases, V lost 3 bases, and 5 bases had no gene match. CDR1 MGHRA and CDR2 YSYEKL come from the germline V gene. This CDR3 spans 15 amino acids. The CDR3 reads CASSQGLAGVWEQFF. The DNA for the CDR3 is TGCGCCAGCAGCCAGGGACTAGCGGGAGTGTGGGAGCAGTTCTTC.

J is TRBJ2-2 and V is TRBV7-3, with D unresolved. Germline CDR1 and CDR2: SGHTA and FQGTGA. Trimming took off 3 bases at V and 0 bases at J, with 5 bases between the two ends. The CDR3 has 14 residues. The CDR3 region is CASSFQSNTGELFF. The CDR3 nucleotides are TGTGCCAGCAGCTTTCAATCGAACACCGGGGAGCTGTTTTTT.